Included here is one TCR beta chain sequence, with context. The CDR3 spans 16 residues. V gave up 2 bases and J gave up 7 bases; unmatched junction bases: 12. Germline CDR1 and CDR2: MDHEN and SYDVKM. Clones were read by immunoSEQ multiplex PCR, and TCRdb kept only the in-frame ones, dropping some. This sample has 700,000 or so clones, with 70% to 90% found just once. The sample comes from a study of shared T cell receptors in the human thymus. A further study also used this sample, focusing on human thymus T cells. That work adds: Donation was from healthy Finnish infants who were having corrective surgery that addressed congenital heart defects. Resected material from corrective heart surgery provided the thymus tissue analysed. Related research found strongly overlapping thymic repertoires in unrelated individuals.

This TCR came from a girl under three years old with a congenital heart defect. Source material: thymocytes. This sequence joins TRBV28 and TRBJ1-2; 8 positions match TRBD1. CDR3 region: CASSLTQGANHPGYTF. The CDR3 DNA is TGTGCCAGCAGTTTAACTCAGGGGGCGAATCATCCTGGCTACACCTTC.